This TCR beta chain was profiled in a study of T cells in Graves' hyperthyroidism and ophthalmopathy. Exclusion followed for patients with uncontrolled infection, other autoimmune disease, pregnancy or lactation. Cells are PBMCs isolated from roughly 9.2 ml of fresh blood. RNA transcripts provided the source from which TCR beta CDR3 regions were amplified. Researchers ran a first-round RT-PCR on the TCR CDR3 using the HTBI primer set. TCRdb used MiXCR to reprocess the multiplex PCR reads, holding one entry per CDR3 protein. The sample contains about 510,000 distinct CDR3 sequences, 11% to 15% of which appear only once. CDR3 size: 14 residues. Germline CDR1 reads MNHNS; CDR2 reads SASEGT. With V trimmed by 5 bases and J by 7 bases, 10 bases remained unmatched. This clonotype appeared many times.

This sequence was found in a woman in her thirties or forties with Graves' hyperthyroidism. The sequenced material came from blood. The chain has TRBV6-1 and TRBJ1-1; TRBD1 matches 7 bases. CDR3 amino acids: CASSTLEGQHEAFF. For the CDR3, the DNA is TGTGCCAGCAGTACACTTGAGGGACAGCATGAAGCTTTCTTT.